This is a list of T cell receptor beta chains from one sample in a study of T cell responses to AZD1222 COVID-19 vaccine. Sequencing used immunoSEQ multiplex PCR; TCRdb keeps in-frame clones, though not all of them. The sample contains fewer than 120,000 clones, roughly four fifths of which appear only once. The sequences come from peripheral blood, collected on day 0 of AZD1222 vaccination. All receptors come from an adult in good health. Both conserved end residues are part of each CDR3. A D gene is named only where the DNA matches it firmly. The listing skips clone size in some rows; elsewhere it reads once, few, many or a size class.

cdr3_nt: TGTGCCAGCAGCTTAGTGGCGGCCAGGCGGTCGGAAGCTTTCTTT
cdr3_aa: CASSLVAARRSEAFF
j_call: TRBJ1-1
v_call: TRBV7-9
d_call: -
clone_size: few

cdr3_nt: TGTGCCAGCAGCCCTAAACCTCGGACAGGGCCAGAGACCCAGTACTTC
cdr3_aa: CASSPKPRTGPETQYF
j_call: TRBJ2-5
v_call: TRBV5-4
d_call: TRBD1
clone_size: -

cdr3_nt: TGTGCCAGCAGCTACTCCTTCACAGATACGCAGTATTTT
cdr3_aa: CASSYSFTDTQYF
j_call: TRBJ2-3
v_call: TRBV5-4
d_call: -
clone_size: -

cdr3_nt: TGTGCCATCCAGTGGGTAGCTGATGCCAATGAGCAGTTCTTC
cdr3_aa: CAIQWVADANEQFF
j_call: TRBJ2-1
v_call: TRBV2
d_call: -
clone_size: -

cdr3_nt: TGTGCCAGCAGCGTAGGCCAGGCCGATGAAAAACTGTTTTTT
cdr3_aa: CASSVGQADEKLFF
j_call: TRBJ1-4
v_call: TRBV9
d_call: -
clone_size: once

cdr3_nt: TGTGCCAGCAGTTTGGACAGGGTTGGCTACACCTTC
cdr3_aa: CASSLDRVGYTF
j_call: TRBJ1-2
v_call: TRBV6-5
d_call: TRBD1
clone_size: -

cdr3_nt: TGTGCCAGCAGTTTAACCCCCGACAGGGCCTATGGCTACACCTTC
cdr3_aa: CASSLTPDRAYGYTF
j_call: TRBJ1-2
v_call: TRBV28
d_call: TRBD1
clone_size: -

cdr3_nt: TGCGCCAGCAGCCAAGATCAGGGGTATTCACCCCTCCACTTT
cdr3_aa: CASSQDQGYSPLHF
j_call: TRBJ1-6
v_call: TRBV4-1
d_call: -
clone_size: -

cdr3_nt: TGTGCCAGCAGCTCAGGGGGACAATCAGTCTACAATGAGCAGTTCTTC
cdr3_aa: CASSSGGQSVYNEQFF
j_call: TRBJ2-1
v_call: TRBV7-6
d_call: TRBD1
clone_size: -

cdr3_nt: TGTGCCAGCGGGACAGGCCCCTCTGGAAACACCATATATTTT
cdr3_aa: CASGTGPSGNTIYF
j_call: TRBJ1-3
v_call: TRBV7-2
d_call: TRBD1
clone_size: -

cdr3_nt: TGTGCCAGCAGTTTAGGGGGAAAACTAAATCAGCCCCAGCATTTT
cdr3_aa: CASSLGGKLNQPQHF
j_call: TRBJ1-5
v_call: TRBV28
d_call: -
clone_size: once

cdr3_nt: TGTGCCAGCAGCCCCCAGGTCGCAGGGCCGGATGGCTACACCTTC
cdr3_aa: CASSPQVAGPDGYTF
j_call: TRBJ1-2
v_call: TRBV7-9
d_call: -
clone_size: -

cdr3_nt: TGTGCCACCAGCGAACGACAGGCGGCGGGCACTGAAGCTTTCTTT
cdr3_aa: CATSERQAAGTEAFF
j_call: TRBJ1-1
v_call: TRBV15
d_call: -
clone_size: -

cdr3_nt: TGTGCCAGCAGCTTAAGGGTGGACCAAGAGACCCAGTACTTC
cdr3_aa: CASSLRVDQETQYF
j_call: TRBJ2-5
v_call: TRBV11-1
d_call: -
clone_size: -

cdr3_nt: TGTGCCAGCAGCCCGGGACTGGAAGAAAAACTGTTTTTT
cdr3_aa: CASSPGLEEKLFF
j_call: TRBJ1-4
v_call: TRBV6-2/TRBV6-3
d_call: -
clone_size: -

cdr3_nt: TGTGCCAGCAGCTCGACAACATTACGGACAGGGGCCCTGAACACTGAAGCTTTCTTT
cdr3_aa: CASSSTTLRTGALNTEAFF
j_call: TRBJ1-1
v_call: TRBV7-8
d_call: TRBD1
clone_size: -